The rows below give T cell receptor beta chains drawn from one sample of a study of CD8 T cells in ankylosing spondylitis. TCRdb passed the 5' RACE reads through MiXCR, listing each CDR3 protein once. The data show about 340,000 distinct CDR3 sequences, approximately 22% seen once. Sequencing used blood, either unsorted or a sorted T cell fraction (not recorded which). The receptor source for this set is a male donor with ankylosing spondylitis or in good health (not recorded which). Each CDR3 is given with its conserved first and last residue. A D gene is named only where the DNA matches it firmly. The listing skips clone size in some rows; elsewhere it reads once, few, many or a size class.

J	D	size	V	CDR3	DNA
TRBJ2-1	.	.	TRBV7-9	CASSPLGGGLLNNEQFF	TGTGCCAGCAGCCCTCTGGGGGGGGGCCTATTGAACAATGAGCAGTTCTTC
TRBJ2-5	TRBD2	few	TRBV7-9	CASSLAWDYPRETQYF	TGTGCCAGCAGCTTAGCTTGGGACTACCCCCGGGAGACCCAGTACTTC
TRBJ2-1	.	.	TRBV5-1	CASRDRPPGYNEQFF	TGCGCCAGCAGGGACCGACCCCCCGGGTACAATGAGCAGTTCTTC
TRBJ2-3	.	.	TRBV5-6	CASSLAPGDTDTQYF	TGTGCCAGCAGCCTAGCCCCGGGGGACACAGATACGCAGTATTTT
TRBJ1-4	.	few	TRBV19	CASSTGETNEKLFF	TGTGCCAGTAGTACAGGTGAAACTAATGAAAAACTGTTTTTT
TRBJ2-7	TRBD1	.	TRBV7-8	CASSPLTGTGSTYEQYF	TGTGCCAGCAGCCCTTTAACCGGGACAGGATCCACCTACGAGCAGTACTTC
TRBJ2-1	.	few	TRBV20-1	CSARAQGPYNEQFF	TGCAGTGCTAGAGCCCAGGGCCCCTACAATGAGCAGTTCTTC
TRBJ2-3	TRBD2	.	TRBV20-1	CSARDTASGGFGDTQYF	TGCAGTGCTAGAGATACGGCCAGCGGGGGGTTTGGAGATACGCAGTATTTT
TRBJ2-3	.	.	TRBV2	CAEQGLSTDTQYF	TGTGCAGAACAGGGCTTGAGCACAGATACGCAGTATTTT
TRBJ2-7	.	.	TRBV10-3	CAISDEDGDEQYF	TGTGCCATCAGTGATGAGGACGGAGACGAGCAGTACTTC
TRBJ2-2	.	many	TRBV12-3/TRBV12-4	CASSFVGAGELFF	TGTGCCAGCAGTTTTGTGGGGGCCGGGGAGCTGTTTTTT
TRBJ2-1	TRBD2	few	TRBV2	CASEASGGSNEQFF	TGTGCCAGTGAGGCTAGCGGGGGTTCGAATGAGCAGTTCTTC
TRBJ1-1	.	.	TRBV21-1	CASSPQGGWTEAFF	TGTGCCAGCAGCCCACAGGGGGGGTGGACTGAAGCTTTCTTT
TRBJ2-3	.	.	TRBV6-1	CASSDGPVPWRQYF	TGTGCCAGCAGTGACGGTCCAGTCCCCTGGAGGCAGTATTTT
TRBJ2-1	.	.	TRBV20-1	CSASNRGPIYNEQFF	TGCAGTGCTAGTAATCGGGGGCCAATCTACAATGAGCAGTTCTTC
TRBJ2-3	TRBD2	.	TRBV12-3/TRBV12-4	CASSWLAGPTDTQYF	TGTGCCAGCAGTTGGTTAGCGGGGCCCACAGATACGCAGTATTTT
TRBJ2-7	TRBD1	.	TRBV10-2	CASDNTKTGITHEQYF	TGCGCCAGCGATAACACGAAGACAGGGATAACCCACGAGCAGTACTTC
TRBJ2-3	TRBD2	few	TRBV29-1	CTTRGGDRTDTQYF	TGTACCACCCGGGGAGGGGACCGCACAGATACGCAGTATTTT
TRBJ2-2	TRBD1	few	TRBV28	CASSLQDRAERTGELFF	TGTGCCAGCAGTTTACAAGACAGGGCCGAACGCACCGGGGAGCTGTTTTTT
TRBJ2-5	TRBD1	.	TRBV11-2	CASSLDWDRETQYF	TGTGCCAGCAGCTTAGACTGGGACAGGGAGACCCAGTACTTC
TRBJ2-7	.	.	TRBV11-2	CASSFPASVSSYEQYF	TGTGCCAGCAGTTTCCCCGCCTCGGTCAGCTCCTACGAGCAGTACTTC
TRBJ2-2	.	.	TRBV27	CASSFQPGELFF	TGTGCCAGCAGTTTTCAGCCCGGGGAGCTGTTTTTT
TRBJ2-5	TRBD2	.	TRBV9	CASSVGATSGGVGETQYF	TGTGCCAGCAGCGTCGGAGCGACTAGCGGGGGGGTGGGAGAGACCCAGTACTTC
TRBJ2-5	TRBD2	.	TRBV7-8	CASSLAISGGPEETQYF	TGTGCCAGCAGCTTAGCCATTAGCGGGGGGCCCGAAGAGACCCAGTACTTC
TRBJ2-5	.	.	TRBV7-7	CASSLLPGHTQGTQYF	TGTGCCAGCAGCTTACTCCCGGGACATACTCAGGGGACCCAGTACTTC
TRBJ2-7	.	few	TRBV20-1	CSARDVFGRYSYEQYF	TGCAGTGCTAGAGATGTCTTTGGGCGGTACTCCTACGAGCAGTACTTC
TRBJ1-4	.	few	TRBV28	CASALAQRNEKLFF	TGTGCCAGCGCTCTCGCCCAGCGTAATGAAAAACTGTTTTTT
TRBJ1-5	.	many	TRBV12-3/TRBV12-4	CASSLNGNQPQHF	TGTGCCAGCAGCCTGAATGGCAATCAGCCCCAGCATTTT
TRBJ2-3	TRBD1	few	TRBV7-3	CASSSKLSGGRNTQYF	TGTGCCAGCAGCTCAAAGTTGTCAGGGGGCAGGAATACGCAGTATTTT